The 7 T cell receptor beta chains reported below all come from one sample, sequenced in a study of OX40 agonist ivuxolimab in advanced cancers. Here immunoSEQ multiplex PCR was the method, and the copy in TCRdb shows in-frame clones only, minus some. The profile shows roughly 89,000 clones, roughly 93% of them singletons. Sequences were derived from CD4+ or CD8+ T cells sorted from blood, sampled in a trial of the OX40 agonist ivuxolimab. These receptor sequences come from an adult with an advanced solid tumor such as melanoma, head and neck, liver or kidney cancer.

V is TRBV9 and J is TRBJ1-1; D is unresolved. The CDR3 has 15 amino acids. The V gene's germline CDR1 is SGDLS and CDR2 YYNGEE. The V gene lost 0 bases and the J gene lost 3 bases, with 12 bases spanning the gap. CDR3 residues: CASSVDGRGDTEAFF. The CDR3 DNA reads as TGTGCCAGCAGCGTAGATGGGAGAGGTGACACTGAAGCTTTCTTT. Based on the CDR3 plus reference TRBV9 and TRBJ1-1, the full variable domain is DSGVTQTPKHLITATGQRVTLRCSPRSGDLSVYWYQQSLDQGLQFLIQYYNGEERAKGNILERFSAQQFPDLHSELNLSSLELGDSALYFCASSVDGRGDTEAFFGQGTRLTVV.

This clone was detected only once. This chain uses TRBV18 with TRBJ2-7; no definite D call. V lost 0 bases and J 3 bases, leaving 9 bases between the germline ends. Germline lookup yields CDR1 KGHSH and CDR2 LQKENI. The CDR3 extends over 14 amino acids. DNA for the CDR3: TGTGCCAGCTCACCACCAGTACGCGTCTACGAGCAGTACTTC. The encoded protein is CASSPPVRVYEQYF. The full variable domain, completed using reference TRBV18 and TRBJ2-7, is NAGVMQNPRHLVRRRGQEARLRCSPMKGHSHVYWYRQLPEEGLKFMVYLQKENIIDESGMPKERFSAEFPKEGPSILRIQQVVRGDSAAYFCASSPPVRVYEQYFGPGTRLTVT.

The chain recombines TRBV30 with TRBJ2-2; TRBD1 agrees at 9 bases. CDR1 and CDR2 from the germline V gene are GTSNPN and SVGIG (reference sequence). V shed 3 bases and J 7 bases; nucleotides not matched to a gene: 6. This CDR3 comprises 14 residues. CDR3 region: CAWSGTGRIGELFF. The CDR3 nucleotides read TGTGCCTGGAGCGGGACAGGGCGGATCGGGGAGCTGTTTTTT. Filled out from reference TRBV30 and TRBJ2-2, the complete variable domain reads SQTIHQWPATLVQPVGSPLSLECTVEGTSNPNLYWYRQAAGRGLQLLFYSVGIGQISSEVPQNLSASRPQDRQFILSSKKLLLSDSGFYLCAWSGTGRIGELFFGEGSRLTVL.

This chain uses TRBV5-6 with TRBJ1-6, with 8 nucleotides matching TRBD1. Germline V gene data show CDR1 as SGHDT and CDR2 as YYEEEE. There are 14 residues in the CDR3. The V gene end was trimmed by 4 bases and the J gene end by 7 bases; junction bases not matched to a gene: 4. The CDR3 here is CASSRDRFNSPLHF. The CDR3 DNA reads as TGTGCCAGCAGCCGGGACAGGTTCAATTCACCCCTCCACTTT.

The rearrangement links TRBV5-1 to TRBJ2-1; D is unresolved. V shed 2 bases and J shed 5 bases, with 8 bases lying between them. Germline CDR1 SGHRS, CDR2 YFSETQ. The CDR3 has 13 amino acids. CDR3 amino acids: CASSLTPNNEQFF. The CDR3 DNA is TGCGCCAGCAGCTTAACCCCAAACAATGAGCAGTTCTTC.

This clone has a handful of counts. The chain joins TRBV10-3 to TRBJ2-1, with TRBD2 matching 8 bases. Germline V lookup: CDR1 ENHRY, CDR2 SYGVKD. V dropped 5 bases and J dropped 8; count of bases not matched to a gene: 5. This CDR3 is built from 13 residues. CDR3 sequence reads: CAISRTSLDEQFF. The DNA for the CDR3 is TGTGCCATCAGTCGGACTAGCTTAGATGAGCAGTTCTTC.

The chain uses TRBV7-6 and TRBJ2-1; 11 nucleotides align to TRBD2. The J segment lost 8 bases and the V segment lost 1 base, leaving 10 bases of the junction unmatched. There are 17 residues in the CDR3. In germline, CDR1 is SGHVS, CDR2 FNYEAQ. As DNA, the CDR3 is TGTGCCAGCAGCTTAGGGGCCAGACTAGCGGGATCCCATGAGCAGTTCTTC. Encoded protein: CASSLGARLAGSHEQFF.